There are many counts of the clone carrying this T cell receptor (beta chain). Its antigen is unidentified. The V end was cut by 5 bases, the J end by 4 bases, with 9 bases between. CDR3 size: 12 residues. The data were obtained in a study of neurological immune-mediated disorders. Study background: Of the approximately 35 patients who had multiple sclerosis, around 30 had the relapsing-remitting form and 3 had the secondary progressive form. Findings and caveats of the study: On phylogenetic grouping, the repertoires of 18 of 34 multiple sclerosis patients fell within one related-CDR3 cluster, constituting a possible signature.

MiXCR was run by TCRdb on the 5' RACE reads, yielding one entry per CDR3 protein. The table records tens of thousands of distinct CDR3 sequences, about 2% of them present only once. The sample consisted of PBMCs. This chain joins TRBV12-3 or TRBV12-4 and TRBJ2-7, with D perhaps TRBD2 (6 bases). This clonotype originated in a woman aged 35 to 49 with multiple sclerosis. CDR3 nucleotide sequence: TGTGCCAGCAGTCTCCGGGGGTACGAGCAGTACTTC. It encodes CASSLRGYEQYF.